Detailed here is one T cell receptor beta chain. The antigen remains undetermined. The data derive from a study of spatial heterogeneity in lung cancer. Study at large: Consistently, beta-chain sequences turned up in larger numbers than alpha-chain sequences did. Study-wide results and caveats: Blood contained ubiquitous expanded tumor TCRs more at resection than at follow-up.

MiXCR, applied by TCRdb to the 5' RACE reads, yields one record per CDR3 protein. The sample consists of 20,000 to 25,000 distinct CDR3 sequences, 6.9% of them appearing once. The CDR3 is 11 amino acids. Germline loops: CDR1 DFQATT, CDR2 SNEGSKA (reference sequence). V lost 2 bases to trimming and J lost 7 bases, with 9 bases between them. Specified time point: sample taken at primary tumor resection. TCRs were sequenced from unsorted whole RNA of tumor, nontumor lung or PBMC. Samples were obtained from more than 70 donors, all untreated early-stage non-small cell lung cancer patients. The J gene is TRBJ2-7, the V gene TRBV20-1; D not certain. The sequence derives from a male donor with early-stage non-small cell lung cancer. The sample consisted of PBMCs, taken at surgery. DNA for the CDR3: TGCAGTGCTAGACCTTTACGGGAGCAGTACTTC. Protein: CSARPLREQYF.